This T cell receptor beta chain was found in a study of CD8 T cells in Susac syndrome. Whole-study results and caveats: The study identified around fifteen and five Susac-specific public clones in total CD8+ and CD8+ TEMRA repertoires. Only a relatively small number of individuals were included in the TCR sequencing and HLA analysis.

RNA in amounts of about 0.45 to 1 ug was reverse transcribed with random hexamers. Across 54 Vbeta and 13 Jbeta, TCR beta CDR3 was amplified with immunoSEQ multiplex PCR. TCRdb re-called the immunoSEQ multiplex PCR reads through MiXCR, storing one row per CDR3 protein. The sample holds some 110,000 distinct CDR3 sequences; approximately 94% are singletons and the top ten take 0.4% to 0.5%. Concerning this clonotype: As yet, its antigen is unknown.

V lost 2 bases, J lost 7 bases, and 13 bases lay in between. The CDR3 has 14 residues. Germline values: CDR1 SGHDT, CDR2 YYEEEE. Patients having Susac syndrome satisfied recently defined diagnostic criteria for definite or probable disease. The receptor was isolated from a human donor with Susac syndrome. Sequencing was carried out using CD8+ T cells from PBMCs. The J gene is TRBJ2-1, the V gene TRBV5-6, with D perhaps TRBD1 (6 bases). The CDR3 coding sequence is TGTGCCAGCAGCTTCAGGGGCCGAAGGAATGAGCAGTTCTTC. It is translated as CASSFRGRRNEQFF.